This is a list of T cell receptor beta chains from one sample in a study of control samples from healthy donors and cancer patients. Method: immunoSEQ multiplex PCR; TCRdb's copy keeps in-frame clones and lacks some. Among roughly 95,000 clones, about 89% were seen once, and the ten largest hold around 0.95%. The sequencing sample was made of blood. The receptors stem from a woman aged 25 to 45 in good health. CDR3s include the opening cysteine and the closing phenylalanine or tryptophan. Each record gives: J gene, V gene, D gene, clone size, CDR3 protein, CDR3 DNA. A D gene is named only where the DNA matches it firmly. Where a row states a size, it is once, few, many or the class of an expanded clone; other rows omit it.

J gene: TRBJ2-3
V gene: TRBV6-6
D gene: -
clone size: -
CDR3 protein: CASSYRQGRTDTQYF
CDR3 DNA: TGTGCCAGCAGTTACAGGCAGGGACGCACAGATACGCAGTATTTT

J gene: TRBJ1-2
V gene: TRBV7-9
D gene: -
clone size: -
CDR3 protein: CASSSALVKAPYGYTF
CDR3 DNA: TGTGCCAGCAGCTCAGCCCTCGTCAAGGCCCCGTATGGCTACACCTTC

J gene: TRBJ1-4
V gene: TRBV5-1
D gene: -
clone size: -
CDR3 protein: CASSVGYSATNEKLFF
CDR3 DNA: TGCGCCAGCAGCGTAGGATACAGTGCAACTAATGAAAAACTGTTTTTT

J gene: TRBJ2-7
V gene: TRBV3-1/TRBV3-2
D gene: -
clone size: -
CDR3 protein: CASSHLGRTYEQYF
CDR3 DNA: TGTGCCAGCAGCCACCTAGGACGGACTTACGAGCAGTACTTC

J gene: TRBJ2-2
V gene: TRBV27
D gene: -
clone size: -
CDR3 protein: CASSPTTGELFF
CDR3 DNA: TGTGCCAGTTCGCCGACCACCGGGGAGCTGTTTTTT

J gene: TRBJ2-1
V gene: TRBV19
D gene: TRBD2
clone size: once
CDR3 protein: CASSIIGTSGGVYNEQFF
CDR3 DNA: TGTGCCAGTAGTATAATTGGTACTAGCGGGGGCGTATACAATGAGCAGTTCTTC

J gene: TRBJ2-2
V gene: TRBV24-1
D gene: TRBD1
clone size: -
CDR3 protein: CATSGGQGTNTGELFF
CDR3 DNA: TGTGCCACCAGTGGAGGACAGGGGACTAACACCGGGGAGCTGTTTTTT

J gene: TRBJ1-1
V gene: TRBV19
D gene: -
clone size: -
CDR3 protein: CASSIVVNTEAFF
CDR3 DNA: TGTGCCAGTAGTATAGTGGTTAACACTGAAGCTTTCTTT

J gene: TRBJ2-2
V gene: TRBV5-4
D gene: -
clone size: -
CDR3 protein: CASSWKGEAGELFF
CDR3 DNA: TGTGCCAGCAGCTGGAAGGGGGAGGCCGGGGAGCTGTTTTTT

J gene: TRBJ1-1
V gene: TRBV7-3
D gene: -
clone size: -
CDR3 protein: CASSSGGTEAFF
CDR3 DNA: TGTGCCAGCAGCTCTGGGGGGACTGAAGCTTTCTTT

J gene: TRBJ2-3
V gene: TRBV10-2
D gene: TRBD2
clone size: -
CDR3 protein: CASSGTSGSSDTQYF
CDR3 DNA: TGCGCCAGCAGTGGGACTAGCGGGAGTTCGGATACGCAGTATTTT

J gene: TRBJ2-1
V gene: TRBV6-5
D gene: TRBD2
clone size: -
CDR3 protein: CASSYPSSGEQFF
CDR3 DNA: TGTGCCAGCAGTTACCCTTCTAGCGGGGAGCAGTTCTTC

J gene: TRBJ2-3
V gene: TRBV28
D gene: TRBD1
clone size: once
CDR3 protein: CASSPPFGTGATDTQYF
CDR3 DNA: TGTGCCAGCAGTCCTCCTTTCGGGACAGGGGCAACAGATACGCAGTATTTT

J gene: TRBJ2-1
V gene: TRBV5-4
D gene: TRBD2
clone size: -
CDR3 protein: CASSNSFSGTRIYNEQFF
CDR3 DNA: TGTGCCAGCAGCAATTCTTTTTCCGGGACTAGGATCTACAATGAGCAGTTCTTC

J gene: TRBJ1-1
V gene: TRBV3-1/TRBV3-2
D gene: -
clone size: -
CDR3 protein: CASSQGLRMNTEAFF
CDR3 DNA: TGTGCCAGCAGCCAAGGATTAAGGATGAACACTGAAGCTTTCTTT

J gene: TRBJ2-1
V gene: TRBV12-5
D gene: -
clone size: -
CDR3 protein: CASGLVQGLHNEQFF
CDR3 DNA: TGTGCTAGTGGTTTGGTACAGGGACTCCACAATGAGCAGTTCTTC